The clone carrying this T cell receptor beta chain was observed a handful of times. Its specificity is unknown. The CDR3 totals 16 residues. Germline trimming cut 1 base from V and 8 bases from J; bases unmatched to any gene: 11. In germline, CDR1 is SGHVS, CDR2 FQNEAQ. TCRdb itself ran the RT-PCR reads through MiXCR, one entry per CDR3 protein. This repertoire shows under 750,000 distinct CDR3 sequences, approximately 12% found once; its top ten account for approximately 10%. The source of the sample is a study of response to subunit inactivated influenza vaccine. The study's findings and limits: The authors suggested that few new T cells are recruited per seasonal influenza vaccination.

The sequences come from PBMCs from blood, collected on the day of vaccination. This sequence was found in a man aged 50-60 years who received an inactivated influenza vaccine. The chain employs TRBV7-8 and TRBJ2-1; TRBD2 aligns across 7 bases. The CDR3 here is CASSLGAGSLSYEQFF. The CDR3, as DNA: TGTGCCAGCAGCTTAGGAGCGGGGAGTTTAAGTTATGAGCAGTTCTTC. Full variable domain (remainder filled in from reference TRBV7-8 and TRBJ2-1): GAGVSQSPRYKVAKRGQDVALRCDPISGHVSLFWYQQALGQGPEFLTYFQNEAQLDKSGLPSDRFFAERPEGSVSTLKIQRTQQEDSAVYLCASSLGAGSLSYEQFFGPGTRLTVL.